This T cell receptor (beta chain) was observed in a study of blood T cell repertoires in COVID-19. The CDR3 covers 13 residues. Germline V gives CDR1 LGHNA, CDR2 YSLEER. V lost 1 base and J lost 5, with 8 bases in between. Data came from immunoSEQ multiplex PCR; TCRdb stores just in-frame clones and leaves some out. The sample lists almost 200,000 clones, around four fifths occurring once. Seattle enrolled patients during active infection and tracked them longitudinally. The sequence was obtained from a man in his sixties with COVID-19, enrolled during active disease. The chain couples TRBV4-3 to TRBJ1-1; D is unresolved. Sequenced input: peripheral blood. CDR3 sequence reads: CASSQGVSTEAFF. CDR3 coding DNA: TGCGCCAGCAGCCAAGGAGTCTCAACTGAAGCTTTCTTT.